This TCR beta chain was captured in a study of post-analysis software for immune sequencing data. Prepared TCR beta cDNA libraries contained unique molecular identifiers. Via MiXCR, TCRdb re-called the PCR reads, giving one row per CDR3 protein. The top ten clones hold approximately 1.4% of a sample with over 150,000 distinct CDR3 sequences, approximately 28% of them seen once. The CDR3 has 14 residues. The V gene's germline CDR1 is KGHSH and CDR2 LQKENI. V gave up 3 bases and J gave up 2 bases, with 9 bases separating them. A word on this clonotype: Its cognate antigen is unknown.

Study results and caveats: The five TRBV segments detected at higher frequency in patients than in controls included TRBV5-6, TRBV5-1 and TRBV20-1. There was significantly lower normalized Chao1 diversity in multiple sclerosis patients than in controls.

The sequenced sample was blood. This receptor was identified in a girl aged 5-17 years with multiple sclerosis. V is TRBV18 and J is TRBJ2-3; no definite D call. The CDR3 reads CASSPSPATDTQYF. In DNA, the CDR3 is TGTGCCAGCTCACCTTCCCCGGCCACAGATACGCAGTATTTT.